This TCR beta chain is drawn from a study of cytotoxic CD8 clonotypes in ibrutinib-treated CLL. Findings and caveats of the study: T-cell clonality at baseline went above that of age-matched healthy donors and rose and fell with circulating CD8+ T-cell counts.

The ends were cut back, 6 bases at V and 0 bases at J, with 17 bases in the middle. The CDR3 loop spans 16 amino acids. Germline assignment: CDR1 SGDLS and CDR2 YYNGEE. As input for TCR beta libraries, about 1.9 micrograms of genomic DNA came from cryopreserved PBMCs. Measured with immunoSEQ multiplex PCR; TCRdb has only the in-frame clones, and not every one. The table shows about 69,000 clones, with around 80% occurring only once. As to this clone: What it binds is unknown.

The V and J genes are TRBV9 and TRBJ2-3; TRBD2 is a possible D gene (5 bases). The receptor was isolated from a human donor with chronic lymphocytic leukemia. Sequenced material: PBMCs, taken at disease progression, from a patient treated with ibrutinib. CDR3 loop: CASTEDPGKSTDTQYF. In DNA form, the CDR3 reads TGTGCCAGCACTGAAGATCCCGGGAAAAGCACAGATACGCAGTATTTT. The whole variable domain, filled in from reference TRBV9 and TRBJ2-3, reads DSGVTQTPKHLITATGQRVTLRCSPRSGDLSVYWYQQSLDQGLQFLIQYYNGEERAKGNILERFSAQQFPDLHSELNLSSLELGDSALYFCASTEDPGKSTDTQYFGPGTRLTVL.